The 10 T cell receptor beta chains below were found in one sample sequenced in a study of OX40 agonist ivuxolimab in advanced cancers. Libraries came from the immunoSEQ multiplex PCR assay. Not all clones reach the TCRdb copy of this immuneACCESS table, which keeps in-frame sequences only. Checked studies attribute under half of the gap to unresolved V genes and leave the rest unexplained. The sample data list under 65,000 clones, and around 91% of these were observed just once. About 11% of the sample belongs to the ten largest clones. The specimen was CD4+ or CD8+ T cells sorted from blood, collected in a trial of the OX40 agonist ivuxolimab. These receptors were taken from an adult with an advanced solid tumor such as melanoma, head and neck, liver or kidney cancer.

V and J are TRBV6-1 and TRBJ1-4; D unresolved. Germline V gene lookup returns CDR1 MNHNS and CDR2 SASEGT. V was shortened by 4 bases and J by 8 bases, with 23 bases between the two germline ends. The length of the CDR3 is 17 residues. CDR3 region: CASSGAVKGIGGEKLFF. The CDR3 nucleotides are TGTGCCAGCAGTGGGGCGGTTAAAGGGATTGGCGGCGAAAAACTGTTTTTT.

V usage is TRBV7-9 and J usage is TRBJ1-1, with TRBD1 as a possible D gene (5 bases). The CDR3 runs 12 residues. Trimming cost V 6 bases and J 4 bases, with 9 bases left between them. Per the germline V gene, CDR1 is SEHNR and CDR2 is FQNEAQ (reference sequence). CDR3 sequence reads: CASSAGTTEAFF. CDR3 bases: TGTGCCAGCAGTGCCGGGACCACTGAAGCTTTCTTT. The full variable domain, its missing parts supplied by reference TRBV7-9 and TRBJ1-1, is DTGVSQNPRHKITKRGQNVTFRCDPISEHNRLYWYRQTLGQGPEFLTYFQNEAQLEKSRLLSDRFSAERPKGSFSTLEIQRTEQGDSAMYLCASSAGTTEAFFGQGTRLTVV.

This chain links TRBV4-1 with TRBJ1-1, with a weak D call TRBD1 (5 bases). CDR1 and CDR2 (germline): MGHRA, YSYEKL. The V end was cut by 0 bases, the J end by 11 bases, with 16 bases between. The CDR3 is made up of 14 amino acids. The DNA for the CDR3 is TGCGCCAGCAGCCAAGACAGGGCCGGCTCGACGGCTTTCTTT. Translation gives CASSQDRAGSTAFF.

This rearrangement joins TRBV19 to TRBJ1-3; no firm D call. The germline gives CDR1 LNHDA, CDR2 SQIVND (reference sequence). The CDR3 runs to 15 residues. The V gene lost 1 base and the J gene lost 0 bases, with 7 bases spanning the gap. CDR3 sequence (DNA): TGTGCCAGTAGTATAGCCCCAGGCTCTGGAAACACCATATATTTT. The encoded protein is CASSIAPGSGNTIYF. The variable domain in full, completed from reference TRBV19 and TRBJ1-3, reads DGGITQSPKYLFRKEGQNVTLSCEQNLNHDAMYWYRQDPGQGLRLIYYSQIVNDFQKGDIAEGYSVSREKKESFPLTVTSAQKNPTAFYLCASSIAPGSGNTIYFGEGSWLTVV.

A remark on this clone: At one of its ends the junction is not consistent with the germline gene, which may arise from a read error. The chain has TRBV7-2 and TRBJ2-5; D not certain. Germline CDR1 SGHTA, CDR2 FQGNSA. The CDR3 covers 12 residues. CDR3 loop: CASSSYQKTQYF. DNA for the CDR3: TGTGCCAGCAGCTCCTACCAAAAGACCCAGTACTTC.

This CDR3 reads CASRAFEQYF. The CDR3 DNA follows: TGTGCCAGCAGGGCCTTCGAGCAGTACTTC. This chain connects TRBV2 to TRBJ2-7, with unresolved D. This CDR3 is built from 10 residues. Trimming pared 6 bases from V and 6 bases from J, leaving 6 bases between. The V gene's germline CDR1 is SNHLY and CDR2 FYNNEI. The entire variable domain, with the rest obtained from reference TRBV2 and TRBJ2-7, is as follows: EPEVTQTPSHQVTQMGQEVILRCVPISNHLYFYWYRQILGQKVEFLVSFYNNEISEKSEIFDDQFSVERPDGSNFTLKIRSTKLEDSAMYFCASRAFEQYFGPGTRLTVT.

This clone was counted once. This chain links TRBV28 with TRBJ1-6; D is unresolved. V shed 3 bases and J shed 8 bases, with 2 bases lying between them. Germline assignment: CDR1 MDHEN and CDR2 SYDVKM. This CDR3 has 11 residues. The chain's CDR3 is CASSFYSPLHF. The DNA of the CDR3 is TGTGCCAGCAGTTTTTATTCACCCCTCCACTTT.

The chain is built from TRBV28 and TRBJ2-5, with TRBD1 as a possible D gene (6 bases). V was pared by 3 bases and J by 5 bases, with 19 bases between. From germline, CDR1 is MDHEN and CDR2 SYDVKM. The CDR3 spans 16 residues. The CDR3 here is CASSFFRWDTVETQYF. The CDR3 DNA follows: TGTGCCAGCAGTTTTTTTCGCTGGGACACGGTGGAGACCCAGTACTTC.

A word on this clone: Relative to the germline gene, one junction end is altered; a read error may explain this. The V and J genes are TRBV5-4 and TRBJ1-1; 9 nucleotides line up with TRBD1. In germline, CDR1 is SGHNT, CDR2 YYREEE (reference sequence). The CDR3 totals 16 residues. The chain's CDR3 is CASSTTGTGRFGEVFF. Here the CDR3 DNA reads TGTGCCAGCAGCACCACCGGGACAGGGAGATTCGGTGAAGTTTTCTTT.

The chain links TRBV5-1 to TRBJ2-2, with no clear D. In germline, CDR1 is SGHRS, CDR2 YFSETQ. This CDR3 contains 17 residues. Trimming pared 0 bases from V and 0 bases from J, leaving 12 bases between. The CDR3: CASSLDGRPANTGELFF. CDR3 in DNA: TGCGCCAGCAGCTTGGACGGACGGCCGGCGAACACCGGGGAGCTGTTTTTT.